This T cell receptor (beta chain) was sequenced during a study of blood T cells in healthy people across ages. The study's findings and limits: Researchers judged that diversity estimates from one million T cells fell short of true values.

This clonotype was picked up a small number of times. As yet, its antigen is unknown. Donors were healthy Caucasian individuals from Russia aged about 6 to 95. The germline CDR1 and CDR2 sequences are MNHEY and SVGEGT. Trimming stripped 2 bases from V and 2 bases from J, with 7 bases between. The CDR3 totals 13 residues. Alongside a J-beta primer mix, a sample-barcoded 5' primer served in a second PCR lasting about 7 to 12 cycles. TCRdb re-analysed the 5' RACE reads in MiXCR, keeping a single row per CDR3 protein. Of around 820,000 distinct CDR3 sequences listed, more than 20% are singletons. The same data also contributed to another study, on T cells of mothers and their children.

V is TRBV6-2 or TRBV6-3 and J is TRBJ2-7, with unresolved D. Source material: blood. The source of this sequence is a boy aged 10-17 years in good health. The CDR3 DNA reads TGTGCCAGCAGTTACCAGGAGACCTACGAGCAGTACTTC. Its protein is CASSYQETYEQYF.